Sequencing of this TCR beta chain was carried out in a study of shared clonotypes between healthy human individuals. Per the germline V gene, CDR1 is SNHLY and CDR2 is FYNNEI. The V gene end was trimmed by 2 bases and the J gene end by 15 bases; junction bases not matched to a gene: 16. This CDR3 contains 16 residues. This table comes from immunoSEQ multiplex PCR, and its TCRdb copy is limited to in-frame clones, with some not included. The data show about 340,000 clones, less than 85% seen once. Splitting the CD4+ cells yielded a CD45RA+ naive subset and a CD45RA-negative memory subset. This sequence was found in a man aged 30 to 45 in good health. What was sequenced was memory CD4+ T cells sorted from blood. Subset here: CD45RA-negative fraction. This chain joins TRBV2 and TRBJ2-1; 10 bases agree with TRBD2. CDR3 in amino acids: CASSELPPLAGAFGFF. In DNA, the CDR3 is TGTGCCAGCAGTGAATTGCCCCCGCTAGCGGGAGCGTTCGGGTTCTTC.